The next 22 T cell receptor beta chains were all read from a single sample in a study of shared clonotypes between healthy human individuals. Assay used: immunoSEQ multiplex PCR; TCRdb lists only in-frame clones, some missing. The data contain around 620,000 clones, approximately 96% of them singletons. Naive-designated CD8 cells lacked CD45RO, were positively enriched for CCR7, and omitted terminally differentiated effector memory CD45RA+ cells. Sequenced input: naive CD8+ T cells sorted from blood. The receptors stem from a woman aged 25-40 years in good health.

The V and J genes are TRBV6-1 and TRBJ1-2, with 7 bases aligning to TRBD1. The CDR3 length is 13 residues. Germline CDR1 reads MNHNS; CDR2 reads SASEGT. V gave up 3 bases and J gave up 8 bases; unmatched junction bases: 6. The CDR3 sequence: CASSDRGREGYTF. The CDR3 nucleotides are TGTGCCAGCAGTGACAGGGGGAGGGAGGGCTACACCTTC.

The chain combines TRBV28 with TRBJ1-1; D call uncertain. V was cut by 3 bases and J by 0 bases, with 11 bases left in between. The CDR3 length is 15 residues. Germline V gene lookup returns CDR1 MDHEN and CDR2 SYDVKM. CDR3 nucleotide sequence: TGTGCCAGCAGTTTTTCCCCCGGGATGAACACTGAAGCTTTCTTT. Translated: CASSFSPGMNTEAFF.

In this sample, this clone turned up once. The chain combines TRBV7-8 with TRBJ1-2; D might be TRBD1 (5 bases). The CDR3 totals 16 residues. Trimming took off 5 bases at V and 3 bases at J, with 19 bases between the two ends. Per the germline V gene, CDR1 is SGHVS and CDR2 is FQNEAQ. CDR3: CASSPQGSGKYYGYTF. The CDR3 region has the DNA TGTGCCAGCAGCCCCCAGGGTTCAGGGAAGTACTATGGCTACACCTTC. Combining the CDR3 with reference TRBV7-8 and TRBJ1-2 gives the whole variable domain GAGVSQSPRYKVAKRGQDVALRCDPISGHVSLFWYQQALGQGPEFLTYFQNEAQLDKSGLPSDRFFAERPEGSVSTLKIQRTQQEDSAVYLCASSPQGSGKYYGYTFGSGTRLTVV.

The J gene is TRBJ2-7, the V gene TRBV5-4; 7 bases align to TRBD1. Losses at the gene ends were 4 bases for V and 2 bases for J; bases not matched to a gene: 15. Germline V gene data show CDR1 as SGHNT and CDR2 as YYREEE (reference sequence). The CDR3 is 17 residues long. The CDR3 spells CASSRIKFRDSAYEQYF. CDR3 in DNA: TGTGCCAGCAGCAGGATAAAATTCCGGGACAGCGCCTACGAGCAGTACTTC. Based on the CDR3 plus reference TRBV5-4 and TRBJ2-7, the full variable domain is ETGVTQSPTHLIKTRGQQVTLRCSSQSGHNTVSWYQQALGQGPQFIFQYYREEENGRGNFPPRFSGLQFPNYSSELNVNALELDDSALYLCASSRIKFRDSAYEQYFGPGTRLTVT.

The CDR3 nucleotides read TGTGCCAGCAGCTTAAGGGGGGCGAGAGAGCCCCAGCATTTT. Protein sequence: CASSLRGAREPQHF. The V gene is TRBV13, the J gene TRBJ1-5; the D gene is possibly TRBD1 (6 bases). Germline-derived CDR1 and CDR2 are PRHDT and FYEKMQ (reference sequence). V gave up 2 bases and J gave up 8 bases, with 13 bases separating them. CDR3 length: 14 amino acids.

This chain joins TRBV6-5 and TRBJ2-3, with D possibly being TRBD1 (6 bases). CDR3 size: 13 residues. Looked up from germline, CDR1 is MNHEY and CDR2 is SVGAGI. V dropped 5 bases and J dropped 1 base, with 7 bases sitting between them. CDR3: CASSRTGTDTQYF. In DNA, the CDR3 is TGTGCCAGCAGTCGGACAGGCACAGATACGCAGTATTTT.

The gene calls are TRBV5-6 and TRBJ2-1, with TRBD2 matching over 10 bases. CDR3 length: 15 residues. Germline CDR1 SGHDT, CDR2 YYEEEE. V lost 4 bases and J lost 7; bases outside the gene matches: 8. The CDR3 DNA reads as TGTGCCAGCAGCCCTCTAGCGGGAGCTCGAAATGAGCAGTTCTTC. It codes for CASSPLAGARNEQFF. Supplemented by reference TRBV5-6 and TRBJ2-1, the full variable domain reads DAGVTQSPTHLIKTRGQQVTLRCSPKSGHDTVSWYQQALGQGPQFIFQYYEEEERQRGNFPDRFSGHQFPNYSSELNVNALLLGDSALYLCASSPLAGARNEQFFGPGTRLTVL.

The sample holds one count of this clone. The genes are TRBV6-1 and TRBJ1-1, with no clear D. The V gene lost 5 bases and the J gene lost 0 bases, with 10 bases spanning the gap. The CDR3 has 14 amino acids. CDR1 is MNHNS, CDR2 SASEGT, per germline. CDR3 residues: CASSLGTMNTEAFF. The DNA for the CDR3 is TGTGCCAGCAGTCTGGGTACCATGAACACTGAAGCTTTCTTT.

This chain links TRBV29-1 with TRBJ2-5; 14 positions agree with TRBD2. In germline, CDR1 is SQVTM, CDR2 ANQGSEA. This CDR3 spans 17 amino acids. V lost 4 bases and J lost 2; bases outside the gene matches: 9. DNA for the CDR3: TGCAGCGTTGTGGGACTAGCGGGAGAGGTGGGGCAAGAGACCCAGTACTTC. Its protein is CSVVGLAGEVGQETQYF.

The chain combines TRBV9 with TRBJ2-2; 10 nucleotides line up with TRBD2. Germline CDR1 SGDLS, CDR2 YYNGEE. The CDR3 is 13 amino acids. J gave up 3 bases and V 9 bases, and 2 bases lay outside the gene matches. The CDR3 region has the DNA TGTGCCACAGGACTAGCGGACACCGGGGAGCTGTTTTTT. The encoded protein is CATGLADTGELFF.

The chain links TRBV7-9 to TRBJ2-4; weak D call: TRBD2 (5 bases). CDR3 length: 16 amino acids. Trimming pared 1 base from V and 8 bases from J, leaving 18 bases between. From germline, CDR1 is SEHNR and CDR2 FQNEAQ (reference sequence). Written as DNA, the CDR3 is TGTGCCAGCAGCTTAGGGGTTGGTAGAGAGCGGTACATTCAGTACTTC. Protein: CASSLGVGRERYIQYF.

This clone occurred once. The V gene is TRBV4-1, the J gene TRBJ2-4; tentatively, D is TRBD2 (6 bases). In germline, CDR1 is MGHRA, CDR2 YSYEKL. The ends were cut back, 0 bases at V and 0 bases at J, with 15 bases in the middle. The CDR3 contains 18 residues. DNA for the CDR3: TGCGCCAGCAGCCAAGACTGGGCGGGGCTATTAGCCAAAAACATTCAGTACTTC. Its protein is CASSQDWAGLLAKNIQYF.

The sample holds a few counts of this clone. The chain recombines TRBV28 with TRBJ2-3, with 7 bases that match TRBD2. The CDR3 has 19 amino acids. Germline V lookup: CDR1 MDHEN, CDR2 SYDVKM. The V and J ends lost 4 bases and 0 bases, in that order; junction bases with no gene match: 16. The CDR3 DNA reads TGTGCCAGCAGTTCAGCGGGGCTGGCGGTAGAGCGGAGCACAGATACGCAGTATTTT. Residues: CASSSAGLAVERSTDTQYF. Using reference TRBV28 and TRBJ2-3 for the parts outside the CDR3, the full variable domain is DVKVTQSSRYLVKRTGEKVFLECVQDMDHENMFWYRQDPGLGLRLIYFSYDVKMKEKGDIPEGYSVSREKKERFSLILESASTNQTSMYLCASSSAGLAVERSTDTQYFGPGTRLTVL.

The V call is TRBV19, the J call TRBJ2-1; D gene uncertain. This CDR3 region has 12 residues. The germline CDR1 and CDR2 sequences are LNHDA and SQIVND (reference sequence). Trimming cost V 3 bases and J 7 bases, with 7 bases left between them. The CDR3 sequence: CASSIGWNEQFF. The CDR3 region has the DNA TGTGCCAGTAGTATCGGGTGGAATGAGCAGTTCTTC.

In this sample, this clone turned up a few times. The sample holds other DNA sequences that translate to the same CDR3. The rearrangement uses TRBV19 and TRBJ2-7, with D uncertain. V shed 2 bases and J shed 0 bases, with 5 bases lying between them. This CDR3 comprises 13 residues. In germline, CDR1 is LNHDA, CDR2 SQIVND (reference sequence). The CDR3 DNA reads TGTGCCAGTAGTATAACGGCCTCCTACGAGCAGTACTTC. Amino acids: CASSITASYEQYF. The full variable domain, in which reference TRBV19 and TRBJ2-7 provide the parts outside the CDR3, is DGGITQSPKYLFRKEGQNVTLSCEQNLNHDAMYWYRQDPGQGLRLIYYSQIVNDFQKGDIAEGYSVSREKKESFPLTVTSAQKNPTAFYLCASSITASYEQYFGPGTRLTVT.

This chain links TRBV29-1 with TRBJ2-7; TRBD2 matches 10 bases. Germline CDR1 reads SQVTM; CDR2 reads ANQGSEA. V gave up 7 bases and J gave up 2 bases; unmatched junction bases: 5. This CDR3 has 13 residues. The CDR3 region is CSALAGAAYEQYF. In nucleotides, the CDR3 is TGCAGCGCGCTAGCGGGGGCCGCCTACGAGCAGTACTTC.

The CDR3 DNA follows: TGTGCCTCCCGGGGCGGGCAGGGCTACGAGCAGTACTTC. Residues: CASRGGQGYEQYF. The chain couples TRBV7-9 to TRBJ2-7; D might be TRBD1 or TRBD2, each matching 5 bases. V lost 11 bases and J 3 bases, leaving 17 bases between the germline ends. This CDR3 is 13 amino acids long. Looked up from germline, CDR1 is SEHNR and CDR2 is FQNEAQ (reference sequence).

DNA for the CDR3: TGTGCCAGCAGTGACCTGAAGGGGGCGACCAAAAACATTCAGTACTTC. Its translation: CASSDLKGATKNIQYF. This chain connects TRBV2 to TRBJ2-4; 7 bases are a match to TRBD1. Germline V lookup: CDR1 SNHLY, CDR2 FYNNEI. V was pared by 3 bases and J by 2 bases, with 7 bases of the junction left unmatched. The CDR3 runs to 16 residues.

The chain has TRBV5-4 and TRBJ2-7; 10 bases fit TRBD1. This CDR3 has 15 amino acids. The J segment lost 6 bases and the V segment lost 2 bases, leaving 8 bases of the junction unmatched. Germline V gives CDR1 SGHNT, CDR2 YYREEE (reference sequence). CDR3 bases: TGTGCCAGCAGCTTCGGGGACAGGGGTGTCGGCGAGCAGTACTTC. Protein product: CASSFGDRGVGEQYF.

The chain combines TRBV15 with TRBJ2-7, with D perhaps given as TRBD1 or TRBD2 (5 bases each). Trimming took off 6 bases at V and 9 bases at J, with 21 bases between the two ends. The germline CDR1 and CDR2 sequences are LNHNV and YYDKDF (reference sequence). The CDR3 is made up of 14 amino acids. CDR3 bases: TGTGCCACCAGAGGTGGGGGTGAATTAATGGGGCAGTACTTC. Amino acids: CATRGGGELMGQYF.

V and J are TRBV27 and TRBJ1-5, with a tentative D call TRBD1 (6 bases). The length of the CDR3 is 13 residues. Germline V gene lookup returns CDR1 MNHEY and CDR2 SMNVEV (reference sequence). V lost 10 bases and J lost 0, with 10 bases in between. As DNA, the CDR3 is TGTGCCACCGGGACAACTAGCAATCAGCCCCAGCATTTT. Translated, it gives CATGTTSNQPQHF.

V usage is TRBV7-8 and J usage is TRBJ2-2; D is ambiguous. This CDR3 spans 13 amino acids. The ends were cut back, 3 bases at V and 6 bases at J, with 8 bases in the middle. CDR1 and CDR2 (germline): SGHVS, FQNEAQ. In nucleotides, the CDR3 is TGTGCCAGCAGCTTTTTGAGCGCCGGGGAGCTGTTTTTT. Translated: CASSFLSAGELFF.